This TCR beta chain was obtained from a study of naive and memory T cell subsets. Findings and limits, study-wide: Higher TCR numbers at tuberculin sites reflect T cell infiltration, per interpretation. TCR transcript changes with activation or differentiation may affect this RNA method. Far more TCRs reportedly came from tuberculin skin test site biopsies.

The CDR3 totals 16 residues. With 5 bases removed from V and 4 bases from J, the gap between germline ends came to 19 bases. Germline values: CDR1 SGHTA, CDR2 FQGTGA. Treatment noted: skin biopsy from PPD injection site in Mantoux-positive individual. A UMI-containing oligonucleotide was joined by 3' ligation to the TCR cDNA template. Relative to its sample, this clonotype is medium-sized. Its antigen is unknown. Ligated cDNA underwent four rounds of PCR with nested alpha and beta constant region primers and SP2. Blood and skin TCR RNA was reverse transcribed with alpha and beta constant primers. From the UMI-ligation and nested PCR reads, TCRdb called clonotypes with MiXCR, one entry per CDR3 protein. The table lists tens of thousands of distinct CDR3 sequences, 6.7% of them singletons.

The receptor comes from an adult in good health. The V and J genes are TRBV7-3 and TRBJ2-3; D perhaps matches TRBD2 (6 bases). The material sequenced was skin, taken from a tuberculin skin test site. In DNA form, the CDR3 reads TGTGCCAGCAGCCCCCTGGGGGGTAGTACATCAGATACGCAGTATTTT. As protein: CASSPLGGSTSDTQYF.